Listed here are 18 T cell receptor beta chains from one sample, sequenced in a study of control samples from healthy donors and cancer patients. The protocol was immunoSEQ multiplex PCR, while the TCRdb copy is restricted to in-frame clones and leaves out a portion. In the table there are under 200,000 clones, approximately 94% of which are singletons. The sequenced material came from blood. These receptors originate from a woman between 35 and 50 years old in good health.

As to this clone: This sample also contains other DNA sequences that code for the same CDR3. The genes are TRBV5-1 and TRBJ2-6; unclear D gene. Looked up from germline, CDR1 is SGHRS and CDR2 is YFSETQ. This CDR3 region has 15 residues. Trimming stripped 0 bases from V and 0 bases from J, with 4 bases between. The CDR3 DNA reads as TGCGCCAGCAGCTTGGACAGCTCTGGGGCCAACGTCCTGACTTTC. Its protein is CASSLDSSGANVLTF. Full variable domain (missing parts from reference TRBV5-1 and TRBJ2-6): KAGVTQTPRYLIKTRGQQVTLSCSPISGHRSVSWYQQTPGQGLQFLFEYFSETQRNKGNFPGRFSGRQFSNSRSEMNVSTLELGDSALYLCASSLDSSGANVLTFGAGSRLTVL.

V usage is TRBV4-3 and J usage is TRBJ1-3; no firm D call. Germline CDR1 and CDR2: LGHNA and YSLEER. The germline V and J ends were trimmed by 1 base and 4 bases, with 14 bases remaining between them. The CDR3 consists of 16 residues. CDR3 sequence reads: CASSQVIVGNGNTIYF. CDR3 bases: TGCGCCAGCAGCCAAGTTATCGTAGGGAACGGAAACACCATATATTTT.

This clone was detected once. The chain combines TRBV18 with TRBJ2-2; a possible D gene is TRBD2 (5 bases). V lost 1 base and J lost 4, with 10 bases in between. This CDR3 region has 15 residues. Per the germline V gene, CDR1 is KGHSH and CDR2 is LQKENI. CDR3 sequence (DNA): TGTGCCAGCTCACCACGAGGGCAGAGCACCGGGGAGCTGTTTTTT. Translating it yields CASSPRGQSTGELFF.

The rearrangement uses TRBV6-1 and TRBJ1-1; D not certain. The length of the CDR3 is 14 residues. The germline V and J ends were trimmed by 0 bases and 1 base, with 6 bases remaining between them. The germline CDR1 and CDR2 sequences are MNHNS and SASEGT. The CDR3 bases are TGTGCCAGCAGTGAAGCGGGAGGGAACACTGAAGCTTTCTTT. It is translated as CASSEAGGNTEAFF.

V gene TRBV6-5 combines with J gene TRBJ2-1; no clear D gene. The CDR3 contains 15 residues. Germline V gene sequence: CDR1 MNHEY, CDR2 SVGAGI. V lost 0 bases, J lost 2 bases, and 8 bases lay in between. Here the CDR3 reads CASSYSSGAYNEQFF. CDR3 DNA sequence: TGTGCCAGCAGTTACTCGTCGGGCGCCTACAATGAGCAGTTCTTC.

The chain uses TRBV11-1 and TRBJ2-1; D may be TRBD1 or TRBD2 (5 bases each). The CDR3 runs to 16 residues. Deletions cut 4 bases from V and 0 bases from J, with 13 bases between. Germline CDR1 reads SGHAT; CDR2 reads FQDESV (reference sequence). The CDR3: CASSSRDPSSYNEQFF. The DNA for the CDR3 is TGTGCCAGCAGCTCCCGGGACCCCAGCTCCTACAATGAGCAGTTCTTC. The complete variable domain, with remaining parts taken from reference TRBV11-1 and TRBJ2-1, reads EAEVAQSPRYKITEKSQAVAFWCDPISGHATLYWYRQILGQGPELLVQFQDESVVDDSQLPKDRFSAERLKGVDSTLKIQPAELGDSAMYLCASSSRDPSSYNEQFFGPGTRLTVL.

V gene TRBV10-3 combines with J gene TRBJ1-3; D is undetermined. Between the trimmed V and J ends, which lost 4 bases and 0 bases, there was a span of 7 bases. This CDR3 is built from 14 residues. Germline-derived CDR1 and CDR2 are ENHRY and SYGVKD. The CDR3 reads CAISGVSSGNTIYF. The CDR3 nucleotides read TGTGCCATCAGTGGCGTGAGCTCTGGAAACACCATATATTTT.

On this clone itself: One end of the junction varies from germline; a read error may be responsible. As DNA, the CDR3 is TGTGCCAGCAGCCCCACACTAGCGGGAGGGCCAGTTTTT. The encoded protein is CASSPTLAGGPVF. V and J are TRBV7-2 and TRBJ2-3; 13 bases line up with TRBD2. Germline V gene data show CDR1 as SGHTA and CDR2 as FQGNSA. This CDR3 has 13 amino acids.

Details on this clone: The sample holds other DNA sequences that translate to the same CDR3. The V gene is TRBV9, the J gene TRBJ1-1; D unresolved. The germline V gene has CDR1 SGDLS and CDR2 YYNGEE. The CDR3 spans 13 residues. Trimming stripped 1 base from V and 1 base from J, with 5 bases between. This chain's CDR3 is CASSVTANTEAFF. CDR3 coding DNA: TGTGCCAGCAGCGTAACTGCGAACACTGAAGCTTTCTTT. The whole variable domain, filled in from reference TRBV9 and TRBJ1-1, reads DSGVTQTPKHLITATGQRVTLRCSPRSGDLSVYWYQQSLDQGLQFLIQYYNGEERAKGNILERFSAQQFPDLHSELNLSSLELGDSALYFCASSVTANTEAFFGQGTRLTVV.

The chain couples TRBV11-2 to TRBJ1-5, with 8 bases that match TRBD1. CDR3 length: 15 amino acids. Trimming removed 0 bases from V and 5 bases from J; junction bases left unmatched: 3. Germline-derived CDR1 and CDR2 are SGHAT and FQNNGV. CDR3 DNA: TGTGCCAGCAGCTTAGACCCAGGGGGCCATCAGCCCCAGCATTTT. It is translated as CASSLDPGGHQPQHF.

The rearrangement uses TRBV7-9 and TRBJ2-2; D possibly corresponds to TRBD1 (5 bases). The V gene lost 5 bases and the J gene lost 4 bases, with 14 bases spanning the gap. The germline CDR1 and CDR2 sequences are SEHNR and FQNEAQ (reference sequence). This CDR3 contains 15 residues. CDR3 sequence: CASSPKGESTGELFF. CDR3 bases: TGTGCCAGCAGCCCAAAAGGGGAATCCACCGGGGAGCTGTTTTTT.

The chain links TRBV5-6 to TRBJ1-6; D gene uncertain. Germline V gene sequence: CDR1 SGHDT, CDR2 YYEEEE. The ends were cut back, 1 base at V and 6 bases at J, with 5 bases in the middle. The CDR3 is 13 residues long. The CDR3 protein is CASSLLANSPLHF. The CDR3 coding sequence is TGTGCCAGCAGCTTGCTTGCTAATTCACCCCTCCACTTT.

This clone was counted once. The J gene is TRBJ2-5, the V gene TRBV2, with D uncertain. CDR3 length: 15 residues. CDR1 is SNHLY and CDR2 is FYNNEI in the germline V gene. Trimming took off 4 bases at V and 3 bases at J, with 15 bases between the two ends. CDR3 protein: CASSGQSVGEETQYF. CDR3 in DNA: TGTGCCAGCAGTGGACAATCAGTGGGCGAAGAGACCCAGTACTTC. The variable domain in full, completed from reference TRBV2 and TRBJ2-5, reads EPEVTQTPSHQVTQMGQEVILRCVPISNHLYFYWYRQILGQKVEFLVSFYNNEISEKSEIFDDQFSVERPDGSNFTLKIRSTKLEDSAMYFCASSGQSVGEETQYFGPGTRLLVL.

This CDR3 is CASSLGLWDRGLHTKTQYF. CDR3 coding DNA: TGCGCCAGCAGCTTAGGACTATGGGACAGGGGGCTCCACACGAAGACCCAGTACTTC. The chain employs TRBV5-1 and TRBJ2-5; 12 bases line up with TRBD1. The CDR3 runs 19 residues. Germline CDR1 is SGHRS and CDR2 is YFSETQ. Germline trimming cut 2 bases from V and 6 bases from J; bases unmatched to any gene: 17.

The chain couples TRBV3-1 (or the pseudogene TRBV3-2) to TRBJ2-7; 9 nucleotides align to TRBD1. The trim removed 4 bases at V and 2 bases at J, leaving 3 bases unmatched. Germline CDR1 and CDR2: LGHDT and YNNKEL (reference sequence). The CDR3 is 14 amino acids. The CDR3 region is CASSPGQGTYEQYF. The CDR3 DNA is TGTGCCAGCAGCCCCGGACAGGGGACCTACGAGCAGTACTTC.

The rearrangement uses TRBV7-2 and TRBJ1-4, with D perhaps matching TRBD1 (5 bases). The CDR3 is made up of 15 amino acids. CDR1 is SGHTA and CDR2 is FQGNSA in the germline V gene. V lost 5 bases and J lost 8, with 18 bases in between. The chain's CDR3 is CASSGEIGAGEKLFF. CDR3 in DNA: TGTGCCAGCAGCGGCGAGATCGGGGCTGGCGAAAAACTGTTTTTT.

CDR3: CASSLELSRANEQYF. The CDR3 region has the DNA TGTGCCAGCAGCTTGGAACTGTCGAGGGCTAACGAGCAGTACTTC. The rearrangement links TRBV5-4 to TRBJ2-7; a possible D gene is TRBD2 (5 bases). Trimming cost V 0 bases and J 5 bases, with 15 bases left between them. This CDR3 has 15 amino acids. Germline V CDR1 and CDR2: SGHNT, YYREEE (reference sequence).

J is TRBJ2-7 and V is TRBV6-5; maybe TRBD2 (6 bases). Germline V gives CDR1 MNHEY, CDR2 SVGAGI. Trimming removed 6 bases from V and 2 bases from J, with 11 bases in between. The CDR3 is made up of 13 amino acids. Here the CDR3 reads CASSRRGTYEQYF. CDR3 coding DNA: TGTGCCAGCAGCCGACGGGGGACCTACGAGCAGTACTTC.